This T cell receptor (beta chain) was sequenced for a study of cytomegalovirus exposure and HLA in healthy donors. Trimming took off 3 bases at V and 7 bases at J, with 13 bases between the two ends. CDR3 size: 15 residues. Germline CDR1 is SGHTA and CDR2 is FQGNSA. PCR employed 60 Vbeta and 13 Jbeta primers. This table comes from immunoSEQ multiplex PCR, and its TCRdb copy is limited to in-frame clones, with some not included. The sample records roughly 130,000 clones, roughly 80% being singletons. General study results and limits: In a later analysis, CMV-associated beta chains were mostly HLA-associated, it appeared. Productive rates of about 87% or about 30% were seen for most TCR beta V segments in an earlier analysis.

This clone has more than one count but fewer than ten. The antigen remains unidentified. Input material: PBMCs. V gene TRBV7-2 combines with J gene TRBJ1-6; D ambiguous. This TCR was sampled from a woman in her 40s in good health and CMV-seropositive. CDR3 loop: CASSLGYGLNSPLHF. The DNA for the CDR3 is TGTGCCAGCAGCTTGGGGTATGGACTAAATTCACCCCTCCACTTT.